This TCR beta chain was sequenced for a study of T cells in Graves' hyperthyroidism and ophthalmopathy. This clonotype was seen ten or more times. TCR beta CDR3 sequences were amplified from RNA transcripts. Initially, a first-round RT-PCR of the TCR CDR3 employed the HTBI primer set. TCRdb processed the multiplex PCR reads anew with MiXCR; each CDR3 protein has one entry. Here the sample spans roughly 380,000 distinct CDR3 sequences, approximately 14% being singletons. The germline gives CDR1 SNHLY, CDR2 FYNNEI. The CDR3 loop spans 10 amino acids. Trimming removed 4 bases at V and 10 bases at J, with 5 bases between.

The sequencing sample was made of blood. The clonotype comes from a woman aged 60 to 75 with Graves' hyperthyroidism. The rearrangement links TRBV2 to TRBJ2-1; D gene ambiguous. The CDR3: CASSGAEQFF. CDR3 bases: TGTGCCAGCAGTGGGGCGGAGCAGTTCTTC.